This paragraph covers one T cell receptor beta chain sequence. Antigen unknown. This specimen comes from a study of blood T cells in healthy people across ages. Study-wide results and limits: The fall in TCR beta diversity per million T cells was roughly linear with age.

Combining a sample-barcoded 5' primer with a J-beta primer mix, a second PCR ran for about 6 to 11 cycles. With 12 random nucleotides, a template-switch adaptor tagged each individual cDNA molecule. TCRdb processed the 5' RACE reads anew with MiXCR; each CDR3 protein has one entry. The sample contains roughly 1,500,000 distinct CDR3 sequences, approximately 40% of which appear only once. The germline gives CDR1 SGHNT, CDR2 YENEEA. The trim removed 5 bases at V and 3 bases at J, leaving 6 bases unmatched. This CDR3 comprises 15 residues. The receptor comes from a woman younger than 30 in good health. Material for sequencing was blood. The V gene is TRBV11-3, the J gene TRBJ2-5, with 10 bases fitting TRBD2. The CDR3 region has the DNA TGTGCCAGCAGCCGTAGCGGGGGGAGTAAAGAGACCCAGTACTTC. It yields the protein CASSRSGGSKETQYF.